The T cell receptor (beta chain) under discussion was sequenced for a study of blood T cells in healthy people across ages. Broader study findings: PBMCs were not sorted, which prevented a conclusive comparison of naive versus antigen-experienced cells. In these data, TCR beta diversity tracked strongly with naive T cell percentage.

There are many counts of this clonotype. Its antigen is unknown. A sample-barcoded 5' primer and a J-beta primer mix were used in a second PCR of roughly 7 to 11 cycles. Each CDR3 protein is one row after TCRdb ran MiXCR on the 5' RACE reads. The sample lists roughly 1.6 million distinct CDR3 sequences, roughly 32% occurring once. In terms of origin and age, donors were healthy Caucasian individuals from Russia aged roughly 6 to 95. Per individual sample, total RNA of at least 6 micrograms was extracted. Germline CDR1 is SGHVS and CDR2 is FNYEAQ. The length of the CDR3 is 15 residues. Trimming took 5 bases from V and 0 from J, leaving 11 bases between them.

The sequenced sample was blood. The V gene is TRBV7-6, the J gene TRBJ2-1, with D possibly being TRBD2 (5 bases). This clonotype originated in a woman aged 30 to 39 in good health. The CDR3 DNA sequence: TGTGCCAGCAGCCCGGACTTAAGCTCCTACAATGAGCAGTTCTTC. Translated, it gives CASSPDLSSYNEQFF.